This TCR beta chain comes out of a study of T cell clones after liver transplantation. For the study at large: Apart from three HCV-positive recipients, transplants were for non-autoimmune, non-viral reasons. Draws occurred before transplant, before withdrawal, and after complete or failed withdrawal. Findings of the study overall: In two subjects, few donor cells limited the measurable donor-reactive repertoire.

With respect to this clone: What it recognizes is unknown.

Using immunoSEQ multiplex PCR, the repertoire was profiled, and TCRdb retains in-frame clones only, with some absent. The sample contains around 51,000 clones, 86% of which appear only once. Unmatched junction bases numbered 12, after V lost 5 bases and J lost 7 bases. The germline gives CDR1 MNHEY, CDR2 SMNVEV (reference sequence). This CDR3 has 16 residues. The chain recombines TRBV27 with TRBJ2-7; TRBD2 matches 12 bases. This TCR was recovered from a human patient who received a liver transplant. Some T cells could come from the graft donor. Sequencing used CD8+ T cells from blood, obtained 12 months after liver transplant. The CDR3 loop is CASSVLLAGGPREQYF. The CDR3 DNA sequence: TGTGCCAGCAGTGTCCTTCTAGCGGGAGGGCCAAGGGAGCAGTACTTC.